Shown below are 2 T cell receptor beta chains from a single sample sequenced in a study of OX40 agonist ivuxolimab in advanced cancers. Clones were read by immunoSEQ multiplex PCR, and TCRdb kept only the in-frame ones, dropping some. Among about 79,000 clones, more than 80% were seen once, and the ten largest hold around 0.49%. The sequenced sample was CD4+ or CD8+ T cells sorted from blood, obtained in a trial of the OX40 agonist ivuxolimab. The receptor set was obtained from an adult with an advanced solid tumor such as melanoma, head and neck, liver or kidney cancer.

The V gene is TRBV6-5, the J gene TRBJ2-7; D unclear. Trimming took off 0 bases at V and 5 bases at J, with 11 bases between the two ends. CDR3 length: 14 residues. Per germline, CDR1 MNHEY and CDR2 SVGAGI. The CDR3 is CASSYSGKRDEQYF. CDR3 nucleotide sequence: TGTGCCAGCAGTTACTCAGGGAAGCGAGACGAGCAGTACTTC.

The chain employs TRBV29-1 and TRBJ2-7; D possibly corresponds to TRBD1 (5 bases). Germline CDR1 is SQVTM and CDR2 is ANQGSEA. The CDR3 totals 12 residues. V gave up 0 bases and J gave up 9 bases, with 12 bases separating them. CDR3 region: CSVEDPGSGQYF. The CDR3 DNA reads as TGCAGCGTTGAAGATCCAGGGTCTGGGCAGTACTTC.